These T cell receptor beta chains were read from a single sample in a study of shared clonotypes between healthy human individuals. The protocol was immunoSEQ multiplex PCR, while the TCRdb copy is restricted to in-frame clones and leaves out a portion. The repertoire consists of about 960,000 clones, with 76% occurring once and the leading ten covering 1.5%. The specimen was memory CD4+ T cells sorted from blood. These receptors came from a man between 18 and 29 years old in good health. Each CDR3 is given with its conserved first and last residue. Fields, in order: CDR3 DNA, CDR3 protein, V gene, clone size, J gene, D gene. D genes are given only for firm matches. Clone size is shown for a subset of rows, as once, few, many or a class of expanded clone.

CDR3 DNA: TGTGCCAGCAGTTACTCGATCGGGACACACACCTACGAGCAGTACTTC
CDR3 protein: CASSYSIGTHTYEQYF
V gene: TRBV6-5
clone size: -
J gene: TRBJ2-7
D gene: -

CDR3 DNA: TGCGCCAGCAGCCCTACCCAGTGGGGCACTGGGGGAGATACGCAGTATTTT
CDR3 protein: CASSPTQWGTGGDTQYF
V gene: TRBV5-1
clone size: -
J gene: TRBJ2-3
D gene: -

CDR3 DNA: TGTGCCAGCAGTTTTCAGAGCACAGATACGCAGTATTTT
CDR3 protein: CASSFQSTDTQYF
V gene: TRBV6-5
clone size: -
J gene: TRBJ2-3
D gene: -

CDR3 DNA: TGTGCCAGCAGCCGGGGGGGACAGGCCACTTTCGAGCAGTACTTC
CDR3 protein: CASSRGGQATFEQYF
V gene: TRBV5-6
clone size: -
J gene: TRBJ2-7
D gene: -

CDR3 DNA: TGTGCCAGCAGCTTAGAGAGGACCCTTATCACCGGGGAGCTGTTTTTT
CDR3 protein: CASSLERTLITGELFF
V gene: TRBV7-9
clone size: -
J gene: TRBJ2-2
D gene: -

CDR3 DNA: TGTGCCAGCAGCTTAGGTAGTGAAAAACTGTTTTTT
CDR3 protein: CASSLGSEKLFF
V gene: TRBV7-6
clone size: -
J gene: TRBJ1-4
D gene: -

CDR3 DNA: TGTGCCATCAGTGTTGCGGGCTCGAGTCAGCCCCAGCATTTT
CDR3 protein: CAISVAGSSQPQHF
V gene: TRBV10-3
clone size: few
J gene: TRBJ1-5
D gene: -

CDR3 DNA: TGTGCCAGCAGCTTGGGCGACAGGGCTTACAATGAGCAGTTCTTC
CDR3 protein: CASSLGDRAYNEQFF
V gene: TRBV5-4
clone size: -
J gene: TRBJ2-1
D gene: TRBD1

CDR3 DNA: TGTGCCATCAGTGAGCCGGGACAGGCCCTAACCGATACGCAGTATTTT
CDR3 protein: CAISEPGQALTDTQYF
V gene: TRBV10-3
clone size: -
J gene: TRBJ2-3
D gene: TRBD1

CDR3 DNA: TGTGCCAGCAGCTCGGGACGATACCAAGGAGGAGAGACCCAGTACTTC
CDR3 protein: CASSSGRYQGGETQYF
V gene: TRBV11-3
clone size: -
J gene: TRBJ2-5
D gene: -

CDR3 DNA: TGTGCCAGCACCGAGATAGGATCTGGAAACACCATATATTTT
CDR3 protein: CASTEIGSGNTIYF
V gene: TRBV6-6
clone size: -
J gene: TRBJ1-3
D gene: -

CDR3 DNA: TGTGCCAGCAGTTTAAGGGCGGACGAGCAGTACTTC
CDR3 protein: CASSLRADEQYF
V gene: TRBV28
clone size: -
J gene: TRBJ2-7
D gene: -

CDR3 DNA: TGTGCCGGAGGTCGGACCCGCGCGAGTGGTATCTTCCGCAGGGGGCAAAGTACAGATACGCAGTATTTT
CDR3 protein: CAGGRTRASGIFRRGQSTDTQYF
V gene: TRBV30
clone size: -
J gene: TRBJ2-3
D gene: TRBD1

CDR3 DNA: TGTGCCAGCAAAGAACCGGGACAGGACAATGAAAAACTGTTTTTT
CDR3 protein: CASKEPGQDNEKLFF
V gene: TRBV25-1
clone size: -
J gene: TRBJ1-4
D gene: TRBD1

CDR3 DNA: TGTGCCAGCAGCGTAGAACGCGGTGAAGCTTTCTTT
CDR3 protein: CASSVERGEAFF
V gene: TRBV9
clone size: -
J gene: TRBJ1-1
D gene: -

CDR3 DNA: TGTGCCAGCAAGAACAGGGGGGGTTTCTACAATGAGCAGTTCTTC
CDR3 protein: CASKNRGGFYNEQFF
V gene: TRBV2
clone size: -
J gene: TRBJ2-1
D gene: -

CDR3 DNA: TGTGCCAGTAAAGACAGCCCAGGCCAGCCCCAGCATTTT
CDR3 protein: CASKDSPGQPQHF
V gene: TRBV19
clone size: -
J gene: TRBJ1-5
D gene: -

CDR3 DNA: TGCGCCAGCAGCTTGGGGTCGGGGAGGAGCGCTGAAGCTTTCTTT
CDR3 protein: CASSLGSGRSAEAFF
V gene: TRBV5-1
clone size: -
J gene: TRBJ1-1
D gene: -

CDR3 DNA: TGTGCCAGCAGCCCGGGGACATCAGGCTACGAGCAGTACTTC
CDR3 protein: CASSPGTSGYEQYF
V gene: TRBV14
clone size: -
J gene: TRBJ2-7
D gene: -

CDR3 DNA: TGCGCCAGCAGCTGGACAGGGTCGCAACCGAACACTGAAGCTTTCTTT
CDR3 protein: CASSWTGSQPNTEAFF
V gene: TRBV5-1
clone size: once
J gene: TRBJ1-1
D gene: TRBD1

CDR3 DNA: TGTGCCAGCAACCCACAGGGGAGGCAGCCCCAGCATTTT
CDR3 protein: CASNPQGRQPQHF
V gene: TRBV6-6
clone size: many
J gene: TRBJ1-5
D gene: TRBD1

CDR3 DNA: TGTGCCAGCAGCTTAATGTTGAACACCGGGGAGCTGTTTTTT
CDR3 protein: CASSLMLNTGELFF
V gene: TRBV7-2
clone size: -
J gene: TRBJ2-2
D gene: -

CDR3 DNA: TGTGCCAGCAGTATGACAGGGGGCGTATCTGGAAACACCATATATTTT
CDR3 protein: CASSMTGGVSGNTIYF
V gene: TRBV27
clone size: -
J gene: TRBJ1-3
D gene: TRBD1

CDR3 DNA: TGCGCCAGCTTCCAAAGCGGGGGCCCCTACAATGAGCAGTTCTTC
CDR3 protein: CASFQSGGPYNEQFF
V gene: TRBV5-1
clone size: -
J gene: TRBJ2-1
D gene: TRBD2

CDR3 DNA: TGTGCCAGCAGTCCACAAAGCTCTGGGGCCAACGTCCTGACTTTC
CDR3 protein: CASSPQSSGANVLTF
V gene: TRBV6-6
clone size: -
J gene: TRBJ2-6
D gene: -

CDR3 DNA: TGCGCCAGCAGCCAAGATGAGAAGGGCGGACCACCACAAGAGACCCAGTACTTC
CDR3 protein: CASSQDEKGGPPQETQYF
V gene: TRBV4-1
clone size: -
J gene: TRBJ2-5
D gene: -

CDR3 DNA: TGTGCCAGCAGCCTAACCGGGACTAGCGCCACCTACGAGCAGTACTTC
CDR3 protein: CASSLTGTSATYEQYF
V gene: TRBV27
clone size: -
J gene: TRBJ2-7
D gene: TRBD2

CDR3 DNA: TGTGCCAGCAGCTTACACCCACATTTTTTGTCGAACGGCTACACCTTC
CDR3 protein: CASSLHPHFLSNGYTF
V gene: TRBV5-8
clone size: -
J gene: TRBJ1-2
D gene: -

CDR3 DNA: TGTGCCTTTGACAGGTCGGGCTCTGGAAACACCATATATTTT
CDR3 protein: CAFDRSGSGNTIYF
V gene: TRBV30
clone size: -
J gene: TRBJ1-3
D gene: -

CDR3 DNA: TGTGCCAGCAGCTTAGTCAGGGGAACTCAAGCTTTCTTT
CDR3 protein: CASSLVRGTQAFF
V gene: TRBV11-2
clone size: -
J gene: TRBJ1-1
D gene: -

CDR3 DNA: TGTGCCAGCAGCGTAGACCTATCGGGGGAGCAGTATTTT
CDR3 protein: CASSVDLSGEQYF
V gene: TRBV9
clone size: few
J gene: TRBJ2-3
D gene: -

CDR3 DNA: TGCGCCAGCAGCTTGAGGACAGGGGGCTCAGATACGCAGTATTTT
CDR3 protein: CASSLRTGGSDTQYF
V gene: TRBV5-1
clone size: -
J gene: TRBJ2-3
D gene: TRBD1

CDR3 DNA: TGCGCCAGCAGGGCAGAACCGGGACAGGGTGGTCAGCCCCAGCATTTT
CDR3 protein: CASRAEPGQGGQPQHF
V gene: TRBV5-1
clone size: -
J gene: TRBJ1-5
D gene: TRBD1

CDR3 DNA: TGTGCCAGTAATTCCGCTCAGGGTCGGTGGAATTCACCCCTCCACTTT
CDR3 protein: CASNSAQGRWNSPLHF
V gene: TRBV19
clone size: -
J gene: TRBJ1-6
D gene: -

CDR3 DNA: TGTGCCAGTAGTAGATTAACAGCGAACACTGAAGCTTTCTTT
CDR3 protein: CASSRLTANTEAFF
V gene: TRBV19
clone size: -
J gene: TRBJ1-1
D gene: -

CDR3 DNA: TGTGCCAGCAGCTTATCTTTTAGCGGGGGGACTACCTACAATGAGCAGTTCTTC
CDR3 protein: CASSLSFSGGTTYNEQFF
V gene: TRBV7-2
clone size: -
J gene: TRBJ2-1
D gene: TRBD2